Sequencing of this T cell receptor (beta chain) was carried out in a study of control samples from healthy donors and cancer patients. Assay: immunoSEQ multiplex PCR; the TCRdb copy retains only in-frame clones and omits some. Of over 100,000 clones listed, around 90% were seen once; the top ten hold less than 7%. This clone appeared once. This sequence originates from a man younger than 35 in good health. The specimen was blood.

CDR3: CASSVGESEQYF. The CDR3 nucleotides read TGTGCCAGCAGCGTGGGCGAATCGGAGCAGTACTTC. The chain links TRBV9 to TRBJ2-7; D call uncertain. The length of the CDR3 is 12 residues. Trimming left V 2 bases short and J 7 bases short, with 10 bases between. The V gene's germline CDR1 is SGDLS and CDR2 YYNGEE. Full variable domain (outside the CDR3, taken from reference TRBV9 and TRBJ2-7): DSGVTQTPKHLITATGQRVTLRCSPRSGDLSVYWYQQSLDQGLQFLIQYYNGEERAKGNILERFSAQQFPDLHSELNLSSLELGDSALYFCASSVGESEQYFGPGTRLTVT.